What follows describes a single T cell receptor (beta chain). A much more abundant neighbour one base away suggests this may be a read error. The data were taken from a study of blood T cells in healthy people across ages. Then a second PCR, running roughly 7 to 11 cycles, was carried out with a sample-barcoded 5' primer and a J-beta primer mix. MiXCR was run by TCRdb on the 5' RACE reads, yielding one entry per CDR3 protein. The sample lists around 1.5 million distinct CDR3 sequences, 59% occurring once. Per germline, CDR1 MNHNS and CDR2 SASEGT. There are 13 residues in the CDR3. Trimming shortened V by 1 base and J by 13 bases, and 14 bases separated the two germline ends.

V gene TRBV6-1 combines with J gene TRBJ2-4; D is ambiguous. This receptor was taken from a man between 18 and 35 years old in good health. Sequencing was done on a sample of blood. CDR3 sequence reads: CASSEVAVREQYF. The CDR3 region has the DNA TGTGCCAGCAGTGAAGTAGCCGTTCGTGAGCAGTACTTC.